These T cell receptor beta chains were read from a single sample in a study of T-cell reconstitution after alpha-beta-depleted transplantation in children. MiXCR, run by TCRdb on the PCR reads, gives a single entry per CDR3 protein. The sample records approximately 350,000 distinct CDR3 sequences, more than 10% being singletons. Source: PBMCs, taken from the stem cell graft. The receptors stem from a human donor who donated a stem cell graft to a child with Fanconi anemia. CDR3s include the opening cysteine and the closing phenylalanine or tryptophan. D genes are given only for firm matches. Expanded clones are given a class, and other clones once, few, many or no size at all.

V	J	size	D	DNA	CDR3
TRBV3-1	TRBJ1-5	NA	NA	TGTGCCAGCAGCCACACAAGGGGGGTAAATCAGCCCCAGCATTTT	CASSHTRGVNQPQHF
TRBV6-5	TRBJ1-6	NA	NA	TGTGCCAGCAGTTCTACCTTGGGGGGGAGTTCACCCCTCCACTTT	CASSSTLGGSSPLHF
TRBV10-2	TRBJ1-6	few	TRBD1	TGCGCCAGCAGCGACAGGGCAAGCTCCTATAATTCACCCCTCCACTTT	CASSDRASSYNSPLHF
TRBV5-1	TRBJ2-5	many	TRBD1	TGCGCCAGCAGGCCCGGGACAGGGGGAGAGACCCAGTACTTC	CASRPGTGGETQYF
TRBV4-2	TRBJ1-4	many	TRBD1	TGTGCCAGCAGAGGGACAGCTAATGAAAAACTGTTTTTT	CASRGTANEKLFF
TRBV7-9	TRBJ2-3	many	NA	TGTGCCAGCAGCTTAGCGAAGGGGAGAACAGATACGCAGTATTTT	CASSLAKGRTDTQYF
TRBV19	TRBJ1-2	NA	NA	TGTGCCACCAAAACTAACTATGGCTACACCTTC	CATKTNYGYTF
TRBV20-1	TRBJ1-2	NA	NA	TGCAGTGCTAGAGACAGCACTAACTATGGCTACACCTTC	CSARDSTNYGYTF
TRBV20-1	TRBJ1-3	few	NA	TGCAGTGCCCGGGGGTTCGGAAACACCATATATTTT	CSARGFGNTIYF
TRBV5-5	TRBJ2-4	few	NA	TGTGCCAGCAGCTTGTTGGGAGACAACATTCAGTACTTC	CASSLLGDNIQYF
TRBV6-2/TRBV6-3	TRBJ1-1	NA	NA	TGTGCCAGCAGCGATACAGGGCCGGGTACCATGAACACTGAAGCTTTCTTT	CASSDTGPGTMNTEAFF
TRBV20-1	TRBJ2-3	NA	NA	TGCAGTGCTAGTTTTCGAAGGTTCGGCTCCGATACGCAGTATTTT	CSASFRRFGSDTQYF
TRBV4-3	TRBJ2-1	few	NA	TGCGCCAGCAGCCCCCACTCGGTATCGTCGGGTGAGCAGTTCTTC	CASSPHSVSSGEQFF
TRBV12-3/TRBV12-4	TRBJ2-2	NA	TRBD2	TGTGCCAGCAGTTTAGGCCTAGCGGCAACCGGGGAGCTGTTTTTT	CASSLGLAATGELFF
TRBV15	TRBJ2-1	few	NA	TGTGCCACCAGCAGAGATCACAATGAGCAGTTCTTC	CATSRDHNEQFF
TRBV7-8	TRBJ2-6	many	TRBD1	TGTGCCAGCTGCCGGGACAGACCCTCTGGGGCCAACGTCCTGACTTTC	CASCRDRPSGANVLTF
TRBV28	TRBJ1-3	many	NA	TGTGCCAGCAGTTTGGGTTCGCTAAACTCTGGAAACACCATATATTTT	CASSLGSLNSGNTIYF
TRBV28	TRBJ2-1	many	TRBD1	TGTGCCAGCAGCCTACTAACGATAGGGGGCGATGAGCAGTTCTTC	CASSLLTIGGDEQFF
TRBV5-1	TRBJ2-3	few	NA	TGCGCCAGCGGGGGGTCCTACGGCACAGATACGCAGTATTTT	CASGGSYGTDTQYF
TRBV2	TRBJ2-7	NA	NA	TGTGCCAGCAGTGAACTGGGACATCCCTACGAGCAGTACTTC	CASSELGHPYEQYF
TRBV3-1	TRBJ2-1	NA	NA	TGTGCCAGCAGCCACACCGCGGGGGCATTATACAATGAGCAGTTCTTC	CASSHTAGALYNEQFF
TRBV18	TRBJ2-1	few	NA	TGTGCCAGCTCACCACCTCCGCGGGGGCCCCAGTTCTTC	CASSPPPRGPQFF
TRBV12-3/TRBV12-4	TRBJ1-1	few	NA	TGTGCCAGCAGTTTCGGGGGATTCACTGAAGCTTTCTTT	CASSFGGFTEAFF
TRBV12-3/TRBV12-4	TRBJ2-1	NA	NA	TGTGCCAGCAACAAAGGGCCAGAATACAATGAGCAGTTCTTC	CASNKGPEYNEQFF
TRBV2	TRBJ2-2	NA	NA	TGTGCCAGCAGCGTCGGGGTGGGTGGCACCGGGGAGCTGTTTTTT	CASSVGVGGTGELFF
TRBV10-3	TRBJ2-2	few	NA	TGTGCCATCAGTGAGTCGGAGGCGGCGGGTTTGAACACCGGGGAGCTGTTTTTT	CAISESEAAGLNTGELFF
TRBV2	TRBJ2-1	few	TRBD2	TGTGCCAGCAGTGATAAGCGGGGGGGCCTTTGGGAGCAGTTCTTC	CASSDKRGGLWEQFF
TRBV28	TRBJ1-2	NA	TRBD1	TGTGCCAGCAGTTCCTTTTCACTTAGACAGGGAGCGGATGGCTACACCTTC	CASSSFSLRQGADGYTF
TRBV24-1	TRBJ2-2	NA	NA	TGTGCCACCAGTGACAGGGGCGCGAACACCGGGGAGCTGTTTTTT	CATSDRGANTGELFF
TRBV12-3/TRBV12-4	TRBJ1-4	many	NA	TGTGCCAGCAGTGTAGGAACTAATGAAAAACTGTTTTTT	CASSVGTNEKLFF
TRBV20-1	TRBJ2-3	few	TRBD1	TGCAGTGCTAGTGCTGCCCCGGGACAGTCTAGCACAGATACGCAGTATTTT	CSASAAPGQSSTDTQYF
TRBV7-8	TRBJ2-5	NA	NA	TGTGCCAGCAGCTTAGGGACCCTAACGGTCGAAGAGACCCAGTACTTC	CASSLGTLTVEETQYF
TRBV28	TRBJ1-1	many	TRBD1	TGTGCCAGCAGCCGCACAGGGGGGCACACTGAAGCTTTCTTT	CASSRTGGHTEAFF
TRBV12-3/TRBV12-4	TRBJ2-7	NA	NA	TGTGCCAGCAGTTTGCGGGGCGAACTATACGAGCAGTACTTC	CASSLRGELYEQYF
TRBV6-2/TRBV6-3	TRBJ2-6	NA	NA	TGTGCCAGCAGTCTCAGGGGAGAGGGTCCCAACGTCCTGACTTTC	CASSLRGEGPNVLTF
TRBV6-2/TRBV6-3	TRBJ2-3	few	NA	TGTGCCAGCAGTTACGAGGGGGATACGCAGTATTTT	CASSYEGDTQYF
TRBV7-2	TRBJ2-3	few	TRBD2	TGTGCCAGCAGCTCGGGGACTAGCGGACCCACAGATACGCAGTATTTT	CASSSGTSGPTDTQYF
TRBV12-3/TRBV12-4	TRBJ2-1	many	TRBD1	TGTGCCAGCAGTTTAGCGCCCCTAGGACAGGAGGAGAATGAGCAGTTCTTC	CASSLAPLGQEENEQFF
TRBV5-1	TRBJ2-2	few	NA	TGCGCCAGCAGCTTAGAGGCAGGGAACACCGGGGAGCTGTTTTTT	CASSLEAGNTGELFF
TRBV5-1	TRBJ1-1	few	NA	TGCGCCAGCAGCTCACAAGGAACAGGGAGCGTGGCTTTCTTT	CASSSQGTGSVAFF
TRBV14	TRBJ1-2	few	NA	TGTGCCAGCAGCCAAGGAATCTCTGGCTACACCTTC	CASSQGISGYTF
TRBV7-8	TRBJ2-7	few	NA	TGTGCCAGCACCGATACGACGGCATCCTACGAGCAGTACTTC	CASTDTTASYEQYF
TRBV6-2/TRBV6-3	TRBJ2-2	NA	TRBD1	TGTGCCAGCAGTAGACAGGGAAGGCTGTTTTTT	CASSRQGRLFF
TRBV5-1	TRBJ2-5	NA	TRBD1	TGCGCCAGCAGGACAGGGGTGGGAGAGACCCAGTACTTC	CASRTGVGETQYF
TRBV7-2	TRBJ2-3	NA	NA	TGTGCCAGCAGCTTAGCCAGCGGTCCAGATACGCAGTATTTT	CASSLASGPDTQYF
TRBV5-1	TRBJ2-1	NA	NA	TGCGCCAGCAGCTTGGTAGGGGACTCAGGCAATGAGCAGTTCTTC	CASSLVGDSGNEQFF
TRBV27	TRBJ1-1	few	NA	TGTGCCAGCAGTTCCGTGGGAGCGGGGAGAACTGAAGCTTTCTTT	CASSSVGAGRTEAFF